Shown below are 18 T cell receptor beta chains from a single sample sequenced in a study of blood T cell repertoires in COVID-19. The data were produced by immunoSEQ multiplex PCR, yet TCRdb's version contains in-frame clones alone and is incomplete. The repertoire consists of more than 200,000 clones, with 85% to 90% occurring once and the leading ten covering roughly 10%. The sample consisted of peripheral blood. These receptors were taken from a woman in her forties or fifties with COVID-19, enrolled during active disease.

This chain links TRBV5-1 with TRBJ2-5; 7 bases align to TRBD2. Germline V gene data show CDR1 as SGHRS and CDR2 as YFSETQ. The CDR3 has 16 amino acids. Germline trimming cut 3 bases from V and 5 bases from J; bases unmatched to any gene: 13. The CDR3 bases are TGCGCCAGCAGCTGGGTAGGGAGCTCGCGGGGGGAGACCCAGTACTTC. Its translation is CASSWVGSSRGETQYF.

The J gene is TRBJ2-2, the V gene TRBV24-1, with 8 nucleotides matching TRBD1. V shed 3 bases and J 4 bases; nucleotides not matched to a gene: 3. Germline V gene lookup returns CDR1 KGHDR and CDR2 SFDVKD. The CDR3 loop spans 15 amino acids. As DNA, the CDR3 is TGTGCCACCAGTGATCGTACAGGGGGCACCGGGGAGCTGTTTTTT. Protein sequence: CATSDRTGGTGELFF.

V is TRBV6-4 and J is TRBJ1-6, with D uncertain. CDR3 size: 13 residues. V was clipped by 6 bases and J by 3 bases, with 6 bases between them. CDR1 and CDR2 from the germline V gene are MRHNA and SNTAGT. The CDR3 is CASSNSYNSPLHF. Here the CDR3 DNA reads TGTGCCAGCAGCAACAGCTATAATTCACCCCTCCACTTT.

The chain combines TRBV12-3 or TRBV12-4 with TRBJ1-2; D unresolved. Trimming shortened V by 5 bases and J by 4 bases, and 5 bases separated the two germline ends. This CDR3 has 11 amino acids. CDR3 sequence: CASSPGYGYTF. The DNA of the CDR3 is TGTGCCAGCAGTCCGGGCTATGGCTACACCTTC.

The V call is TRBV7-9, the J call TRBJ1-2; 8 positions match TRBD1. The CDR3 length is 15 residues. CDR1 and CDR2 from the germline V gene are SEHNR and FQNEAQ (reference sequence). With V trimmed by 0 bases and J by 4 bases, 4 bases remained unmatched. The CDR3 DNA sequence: TGTGCCAGCAGCTTAGCCCTGACAGGGGCCTATGGCTACACCTTC. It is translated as CASSLALTGAYGYTF.

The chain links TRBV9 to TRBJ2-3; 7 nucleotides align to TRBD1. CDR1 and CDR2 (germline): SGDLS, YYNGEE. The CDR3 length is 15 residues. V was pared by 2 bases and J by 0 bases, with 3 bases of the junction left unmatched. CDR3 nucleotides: TGTGCCAGCAGCGTCCCAGGGGGTAGCACAGATACGCAGTATTTT. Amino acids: CASSVPGGSTDTQYF.

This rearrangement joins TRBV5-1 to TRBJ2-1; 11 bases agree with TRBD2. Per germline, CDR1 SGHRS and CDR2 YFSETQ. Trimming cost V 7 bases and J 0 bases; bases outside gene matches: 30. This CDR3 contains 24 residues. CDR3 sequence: CASPQLRPSGGTKAFCVSYNEQFF. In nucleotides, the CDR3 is TGCGCCAGCCCGCAGCTTAGGCCTAGCGGGGGGACCAAAGCTTTTTGCGTCTCCTACAATGAGCAGTTCTTC.

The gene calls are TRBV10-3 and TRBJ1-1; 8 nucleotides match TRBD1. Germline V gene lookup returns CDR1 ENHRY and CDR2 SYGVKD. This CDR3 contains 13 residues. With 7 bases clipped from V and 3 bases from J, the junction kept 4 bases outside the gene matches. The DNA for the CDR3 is TGTGCCATCAAGCAGACAGGGGACACTGAAGCTTTCTTT. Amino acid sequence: CAIKQTGDTEAFF.

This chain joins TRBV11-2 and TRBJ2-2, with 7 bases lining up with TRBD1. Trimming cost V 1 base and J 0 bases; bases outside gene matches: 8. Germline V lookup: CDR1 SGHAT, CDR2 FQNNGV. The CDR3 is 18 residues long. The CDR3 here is CASSLGQTGRTNTGELFF. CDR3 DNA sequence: TGTGCCAGCAGCTTAGGCCAGACAGGGAGAACGAACACCGGGGAGCTGTTTTTT.

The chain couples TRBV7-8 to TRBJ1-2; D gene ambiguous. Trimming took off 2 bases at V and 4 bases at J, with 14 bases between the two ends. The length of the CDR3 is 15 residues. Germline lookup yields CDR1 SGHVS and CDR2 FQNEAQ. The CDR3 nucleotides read TGTGCCAGCAGCTTAAGCAGGTCCTCCTCCTATGGCTACACCTTC. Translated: CASSLSRSSSYGYTF.

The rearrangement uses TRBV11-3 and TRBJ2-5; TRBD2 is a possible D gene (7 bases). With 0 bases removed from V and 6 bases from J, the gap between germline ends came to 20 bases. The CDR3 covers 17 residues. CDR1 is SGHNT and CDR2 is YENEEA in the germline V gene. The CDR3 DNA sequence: TGTGCCAGCAGCTTAGATTCGGGGGGCGCTTTTAGTAAGACCCAGTACTTC. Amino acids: CASSLDSGGAFSKTQYF.

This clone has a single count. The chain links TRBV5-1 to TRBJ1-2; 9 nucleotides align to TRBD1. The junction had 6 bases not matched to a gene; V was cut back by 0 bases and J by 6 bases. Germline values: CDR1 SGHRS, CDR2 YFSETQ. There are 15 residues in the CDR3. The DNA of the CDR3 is TGCGCCAGCAGCTTGGCGGGACAGGGTTTCGATGGCTACACCTTC. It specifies CASSLAGQGFDGYTF.

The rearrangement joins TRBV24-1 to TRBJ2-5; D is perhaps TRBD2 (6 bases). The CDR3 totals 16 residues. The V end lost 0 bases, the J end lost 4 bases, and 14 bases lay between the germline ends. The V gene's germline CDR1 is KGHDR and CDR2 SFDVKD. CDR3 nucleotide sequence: TGTGCCACCAGTGATTTGACAGGAGGGATAGGAGAGACCCAGTACTTC. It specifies CATSDLTGGIGETQYF.

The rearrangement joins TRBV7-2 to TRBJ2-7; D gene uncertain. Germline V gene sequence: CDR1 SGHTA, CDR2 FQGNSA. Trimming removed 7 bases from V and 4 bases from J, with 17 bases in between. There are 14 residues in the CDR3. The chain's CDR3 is CASTLGLISYEQYF. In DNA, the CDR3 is TGTGCCAGCACCCTAGGTTTAATTTCTTACGAGCAGTACTTC.

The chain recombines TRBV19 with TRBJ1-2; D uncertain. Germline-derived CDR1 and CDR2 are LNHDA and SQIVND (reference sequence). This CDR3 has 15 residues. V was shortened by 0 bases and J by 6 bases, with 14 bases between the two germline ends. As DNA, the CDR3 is TGTGCCAGTAGTATAGATCACCCCGCCGCTAATGGCTACACCTTC. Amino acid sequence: CASSIDHPAANGYTF.

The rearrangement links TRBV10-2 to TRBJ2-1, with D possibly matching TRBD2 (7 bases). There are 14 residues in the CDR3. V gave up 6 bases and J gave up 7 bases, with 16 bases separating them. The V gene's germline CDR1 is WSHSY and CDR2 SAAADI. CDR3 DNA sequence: TGCGCCAGCAGGGAGGGGGGGTCCTTAAATGAGCAGTTCTTC. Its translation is CASREGGSLNEQFF.

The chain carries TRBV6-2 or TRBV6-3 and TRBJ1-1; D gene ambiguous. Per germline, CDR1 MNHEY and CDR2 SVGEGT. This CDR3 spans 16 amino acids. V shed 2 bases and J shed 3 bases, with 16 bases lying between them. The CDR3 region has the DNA TGTGCCAGCAGTTACGGCCCTCGGGGAATGTACACTGAAGCTTTCTTT. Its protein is CASSYGPRGMYTEAFF.

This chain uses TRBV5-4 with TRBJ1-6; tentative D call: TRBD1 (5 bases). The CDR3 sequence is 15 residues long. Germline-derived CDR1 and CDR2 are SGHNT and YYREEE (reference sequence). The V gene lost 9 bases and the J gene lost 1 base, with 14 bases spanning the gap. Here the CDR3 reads CATGGGRSYNSPLHF. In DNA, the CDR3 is TGTGCCACCGGGGGGGGGAGGTCCTATAATTCACCCCTCCACTTT.